This T cell receptor (beta chain) was captured by sequencing in a study of shared clonotypes between healthy human individuals (dated by TCRdb to about 2020). Background for the entire study: A few men and two women, aged 18 to 49 years, made up the cohort. Per donor, three plates each were used for CD4 naive and CD4 memory, two for CD8 naive, and one for CD8 memory. To increase sequencing depth and limit assay-specific biases, TCR repertoire library preparation and sequencing were carried out by different laboratories using diverse techniques. Leukapheresis yielded between about 0.9 and 9 billion PBMCs per donor. To estimate repertoire size and how much clonotypes are shared between individuals, the study performed deep sequencing of blood TCR repertoires from roughly five healthy adults. Here is what the overall study found, with its caveats: The genetic and exposure-history diversity represented was limited by the small number of donors. Sharing across a handful of donors was observed for around 4.8% of naive CD4, under 4% of naive CD8, roughly 2.3% of memory CD4, and about 0.38% of memory CD8 clonotypes. Even with the large sequencing depth, rarefaction of the sorted-subset datasets indicated that sequencing was incomplete. Sampling was limited to blood, and TCR repertoires in tissue likely differ from TCR repertoires in blood. Pairwise subsampling indicated that sequencing depth was expected to affect the degree of clonotype sharing among donors. Naive subsets generally had larger estimated clonotype richness than memory subsets. Compared with non-shared clonotypes, clonotypes shared by all four sorted-subset donors had higher generation probabilities.

The donors were healthy, HIV-negative adults with no recently reported acute infections or vaccinations. Only Caucasian adults living in Nashville, Tennessee, USA were represented among the donors. CD4+ T cells were enriched by magnetic negative selection, after which naive cells were positively selected on CD45RA and the negative fraction was taken as the memory subset. Blood was collected by leukapheresis, and PBMCs were isolated by Ficoll-Histopaque density gradient centrifugation and then cryopreserved in liquid nitrogen vapor phase. Analytical flow cytometry was used to check the purity and quantity of every magnetically sorted T cell population. Each sorted fraction had its genomic DNA isolated and then quantified by UV absorbance on a Nanodrop 2000c. From the cysteine through the phenylalanine, the CDR3 covers 13 amino acids. The sequence is cut down to CDR3 DNA, 39 bases in frame from base 1. V sheds 3 bases and J sheds 3 bases, leaving 9 bases between their ends. The germline V gene (reference sequence) sets CDR1 to LNHNV and CDR2 to YYDKDF.

A word on this clone: What antigen it recognizes has not been identified. Base qualities are not recorded, but no much larger clone differs from it by a single base. Additional DNA sequences in this sample encode the identical CDR3.

TCR CDR3 regions were amplified from genomic DNA by multiplex PCR using the deep immunoSEQ assay. Extracted genomic DNA from each cell subset was distributed evenly across all wells of several immunoSEQ 96-well plates, and each plate was treated as a replicate. Each replicate PCR for sorted subsets received about 0.2 ug genomic DNA, equal to about 30,000 T cell genomes. Purified libraries were measured with a Qubit 3.0 fluorometer, size-checked on a Bioanalyzer 2100, and measured again with the KAPA Library Quantification kit. Each immunoSEQ 96-well plate was sequenced on its own single-read 150-cycle Illumina NextSeq 550 flow cell. Processing in the source paper ran as follows. Because the immunoSEQ output held only junctional sequences and lacked quality scores, the filtering could not match the filtering applied to full-length reads. Sequences were annotated with PyIR, a Python wrapper for IgBLAST v1.9, using IMGT germline references to assign V/J genes and CDR3. Reads were removed for weak V/J assignments (E-value above 1e-6), missing CDR3, stop codons, out-of-frame junctions, or ambiguous translated residues. V3J clonotypes were defined as sequences sharing an identical inferred V gene, J gene, and CDR3 amino acid sequence. The percentage overlap between two repertoires was calculated by dividing the number of shared unique clonotypes by the size of the smaller repertoire. Repertoire richness was assessed with RTK rarefaction, the Chao1 estimator, and Recon v2.1 estimates of unobserved clonotypes. For all TCRbeta clonotypes obtained by the gDNA method from a few donors, generation probabilities were computed with OLGA. TCRdb obtained this table from immuneACCESS and retained in-frame rearrangements with V and J assigned. These tables miss some clones; where compared with another copy, unresolved V genes account for less than half of the shortfall, and the remainder is unexplained. The V and J calls and clone size were taken over from that table, and D and trimming were inferred from the DNA. Here the sample has 2,500,000 or so clones; around 90% occur a single time. Clones ranked in the top ten supply 0.37% of the sample.

The source of this sequence is a man aged 18 to 29 in good health. Some clones in this sample may be carry-over from other donors' samples. The sequence joins TRBV15 to TRBJ2-7, and perhaps TRBD1 as D gene, on 6 matching bases. The specimen was naive CD4+ T cells from PBMCs. The label giving this sample's cell subset or site can be read as: CD45RA+ positively selected. At the DNA level, the sequence is TGTGCCACCAGCAGGGACAGCCGCTACGAGCAGTACTTC. Its translation reads: CATSRDSRYEQYF.